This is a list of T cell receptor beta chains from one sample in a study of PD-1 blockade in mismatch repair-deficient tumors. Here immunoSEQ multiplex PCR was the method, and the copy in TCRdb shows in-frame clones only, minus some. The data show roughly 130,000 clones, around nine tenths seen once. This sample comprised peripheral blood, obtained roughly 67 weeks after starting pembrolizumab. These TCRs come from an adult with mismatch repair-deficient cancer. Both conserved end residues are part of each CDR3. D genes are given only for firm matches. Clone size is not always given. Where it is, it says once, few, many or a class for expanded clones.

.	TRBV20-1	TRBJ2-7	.	TGCAGTGCTAGCGGGCGTTACGAGCAGTACTTC	CSASGRYEQYF
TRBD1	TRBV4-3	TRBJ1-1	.	TGCGCCAGCAGCCGTTCAGGGGGCGCGGCTGAAGCTTTCTTT	CASSRSGGAAEAFF
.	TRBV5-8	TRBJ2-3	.	TGTGCCAGCAGCTTGCCTGTCCGCAGCACAGATACGCAGTATTTT	CASSLPVRSTDTQYF
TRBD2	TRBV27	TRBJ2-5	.	TGTGCCAGCAGTTTATTATTGGTAGCGGGGAGGGGGAGAGAGACCCAGTACTTC	CASSLLLVAGRGRETQYF
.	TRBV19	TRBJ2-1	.	TGTGCCAGTAGTATAGGGCGGTTCAATGAGCAGTTCTTC	CASSIGRFNEQFF
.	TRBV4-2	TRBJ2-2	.	TGTGCCAGCAGCCAGGACATCGGCGACACCGGGGAGCTGTTTTTT	CASSQDIGDTGELFF
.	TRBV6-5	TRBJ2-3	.	TGTGCCAGCAGTTACACTCCGGGACCGGCAGATACGCAGTATTTT	CASSYTPGPADTQYF
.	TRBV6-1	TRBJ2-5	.	TGTGCCAGCAGTGAAACTAACGGGGGCCAAGAGACCCAGTACTTC	CASSETNGGQETQYF
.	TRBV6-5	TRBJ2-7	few	TGTGCCAGCAGAACCAGGCGGGTACCACCCTACGAGCAGTACTTC	CASRTRRVPPYEQYF
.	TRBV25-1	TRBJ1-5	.	TGTGCCAGCAGTGAAAGGGCCGGAAATCAGCCCCAGCATTTT	CASSERAGNQPQHF
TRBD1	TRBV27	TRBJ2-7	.	TGTGCCAGCAGTCTCCGGGACAGGGGAATCAACGAGCAGTACTTC	CASSLRDRGINEQYF
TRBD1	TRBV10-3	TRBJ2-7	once	TGTGCCATGGGGCAGGGGGCGCCCTACGAGCAGTACTTC	CAMGQGAPYEQYF
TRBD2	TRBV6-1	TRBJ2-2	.	TGTGCCAGCAGTGAAGTCGACGGGAGGGCAACCGGGGAGCTGTTTTTT	CASSEVDGRATGELFF
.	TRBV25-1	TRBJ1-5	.	TGTGCCAGCAGTGATGGTAGCAATCAGCCCCAGCATTTT	CASSDGSNQPQHF
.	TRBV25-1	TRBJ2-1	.	TGTGCCAGCAGTCCTAACCAGAGCTCCTACAATGAGCAGTTCTTC	CASSPNQSSYNEQFF
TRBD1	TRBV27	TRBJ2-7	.	TGTGCCAGCAGTTCAGGGGGTCGGTACGAGCAGTACTTC	CASSSGGRYEQYF
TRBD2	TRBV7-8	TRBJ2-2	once	TGTGCCAGCAGCCCCATCCGACTAGCGGGAGGGCGCACCGGGGAGCTGTTTTTT	CASSPIRLAGGRTGELFF
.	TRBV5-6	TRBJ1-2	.	TGTGCCAGCAGCTTGGTACAGGAAGCTAACTATGGCTACACCTTC	CASSLVQEANYGYTF
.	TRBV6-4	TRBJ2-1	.	TGTGCCAGCAGTGACCGGGACAACTACAATGAGCAGTTCTTC	CASSDRDNYNEQFF
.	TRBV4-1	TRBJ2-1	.	TGCGCCAGCAGCCAAATCTATGCGCGAGAGTGGACAAATGAGCAGTTCTTC	CASSQIYAREWTNEQFF
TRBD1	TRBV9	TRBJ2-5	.	TGTGCCAGCAGCGTAGCTACTGGACAGGGAGGAGAGACCCAGTACTTC	CASSVATGQGGETQYF
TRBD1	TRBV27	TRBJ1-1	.	TGTGCCAGCAGTTTATCTTATCTAGGGGGCCTTCTGAACACTGAAGCTTTCTTT	CASSLSYLGGLLNTEAFF
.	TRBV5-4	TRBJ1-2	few	TGTGCCAGCAGCTTGTCTCCGGGGGGCTACACCTTC	CASSLSPGGYTF
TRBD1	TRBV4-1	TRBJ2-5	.	TGCGCCAGCAGCCCGACAGGGGGCCGGCAAGAGACCCAGTACTTC	CASSPTGGRQETQYF
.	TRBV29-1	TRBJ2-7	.	TGCAGCGTTGGGGGGCGAGTTGGCGAGCAGTACTTC	CSVGGRVGEQYF
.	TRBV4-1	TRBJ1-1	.	.	CASSQEFFGSPNTEAFF
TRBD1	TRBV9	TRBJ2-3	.	TGTGCCAGCAGCTACAGGGGGACCGTCTCGACAGATACGCAGTATTTT	CASSYRGTVSTDTQYF
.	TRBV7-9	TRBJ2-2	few	TGTGCCAGCAGCTTATCGAGGACGGGCGGGGAGCTGTTTTTT	CASSLSRTGGELFF
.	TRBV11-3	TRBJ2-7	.	TGTGCCAGCAGCTTAGATATAGGGGAGAATTACGAGCAGTACTTC	CASSLDIGENYEQYF
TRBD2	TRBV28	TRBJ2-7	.	TGTGCCAGCAGTTTAGTTAGCGGGAGTTACGAGCAGTACTTC	CASSLVSGSYEQYF
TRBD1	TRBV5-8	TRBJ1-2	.	TGTGCCAGCAGCTTGGCCGGGACAGGGAACGGCTATGGCTACACCTTC	CASSLAGTGNGYGYTF
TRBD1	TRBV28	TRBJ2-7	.	TGTGCCAGCAGCTCCACGGGACAGGGGATCTACGAGCAGTACTTC	CASSSTGQGIYEQYF
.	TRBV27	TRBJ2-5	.	TGTGCCAGCAGTTTATCCTTGCGGGACCTCCAAGAGACCCAGTACTTC	CASSLSLRDLQETQYF
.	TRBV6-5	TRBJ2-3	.	TGTGCCAGCAGTTACTCGAGCACAGATACGCAGTATTTT	CASSYSSTDTQYF
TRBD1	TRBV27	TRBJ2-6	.	TGTGCTTCAGGAGCCGGGACAGTCTCATCTGGGGCCAACGTCCTGACTTTC	CASGAGTVSSGANVLTF
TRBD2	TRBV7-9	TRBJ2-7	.	TGTGCCAGCAGCTCCGGGACTAGTCAATACGAGCAGTACTTC	CASSSGTSQYEQYF
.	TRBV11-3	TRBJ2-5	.	TGTGCCAGCAGCCCGCGGGACTTCCAAGAGACCCAGTACTTC	CASSPRDFQETQYF
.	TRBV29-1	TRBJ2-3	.	TGCAGCGTTGATCCCTCCTTTCTCTTCGGCACAGATACGCAGTATTTT	CSVDPSFLFGTDTQYF